Listed here are 8 T cell receptor beta chains from one sample, sequenced in a study of cytomegalovirus exposure and HLA in healthy donors. PCR amplification relied on 60 Vbeta primers (plus 13 Jbeta primers). Measured with immunoSEQ multiplex PCR; TCRdb has only the in-frame clones, and not every one. The data show over 150,000 clones, 81% seen once. Sequencing input: PBMCs. The receptors were sampled from a woman between 50 and 59 years old in good health and CMV-seronegative.

The rearrangement joins TRBV28 to TRBJ1-4; a possible D gene is TRBD1 (5 bases). The length of the CDR3 is 14 residues. V was shortened by 8 bases and J by 8 bases, with 18 bases between the two germline ends. Germline V gene sequence: CDR1 MDHEN, CDR2 SYDVKM. The CDR3 is CASGLGGDGEKLFF. In nucleotides, the CDR3 is TGTGCCAGCGGGCTAGGAGGGGATGGGGAAAAACTGTTTTTT.

This clone occurred a few times. V is TRBV5-4 and J is TRBJ2-7; 11 bases are shared with TRBD2. Looked up from germline, CDR1 is SGHNT and CDR2 is YYREEE (reference sequence). The CDR3 consists of 15 residues. V shed 4 bases, J shed 3 bases, and the junction held 6 bases outside the gene matches. CDR3 sequence (DNA): TGTGCCAGCAGCGGAGACGGGACTAGCGGCTACGAGCAGTACTTC. Translating it yields CASSGDGTSGYEQYF.

The chain has TRBV10-3 and TRBJ2-1; TRBD2 matches at 7 bases. Unmatched junction bases numbered 2, after V lost 7 bases and J lost 2 bases. Germline loops: CDR1 ENHRY, CDR2 SYGVKD. There are 13 residues in the CDR3. CDR3 in amino acids: CAITSGPYNEQFF. The CDR3 DNA reads as TGTGCCATCACTAGCGGTCCCTACAATGAGCAGTTCTTC.

V and J are TRBV9 and TRBJ2-1, with 13 positions matching TRBD2. The CDR3 sequence is 16 residues long. Germline V gene data show CDR1 as SGDLS and CDR2 as YYNGEE. V lost 4 bases, J lost 10 bases, and 11 bases stayed unmatched. The CDR3 loop is CASSPRGTSGTNEQFF. In DNA, the CDR3 is TGTGCCAGCAGCCCCCGGGGGACTAGCGGGACTAACGAGCAGTTCTTC.

This chain uses TRBV28 with TRBJ1-3; D is undetermined. The CDR3 has 14 amino acids. Germline V gives CDR1 MDHEN, CDR2 SYDVKM. The V and J ends lost 4 bases and 0 bases respectively, with 7 bases between them. The CDR3 DNA reads TGTGCCAGCAGTTCGTTACTCTCTGGAAACACCATATATTTT. Translating it yields CASSSLLSGNTIYF.

This clone was detected a few times. The gene calls are TRBV7-3 and TRBJ2-5; 8 bases match TRBD1. V gave up 2 bases and J gave up 2 bases; unmatched junction bases: 4. The germline V gene encodes CDR1 SGHTA and CDR2 FQGTGA. The CDR3 is made up of 15 amino acids. CDR3 sequence: CASSLGQGLQETQYF. CDR3 nucleotides: TGTGCCAGCAGCTTAGGACAGGGCTTACAAGAGACCCAGTACTTC.

J is TRBJ1-4 and V is TRBV10-3; D is ambiguous. The V end lost 10 bases, the J end lost 0 bases, and 9 bases lay between the germline ends. Looked up from germline, CDR1 is ENHRY and CDR2 is SYGVKD. The CDR3 spans 13 residues. CDR3 nucleotides: TGTGCCACGGGAGATGCAACTAATGAAAAACTGTTTTTT. Amino acids: CATGDATNEKLFF.

The gene calls are TRBV10-3 and TRBJ2-3; D is perhaps TRBD1 (6 bases). Germline loops: CDR1 ENHRY, CDR2 SYGVKD. Trimming removed 8 bases from V and 1 base from J, with 19 bases in between. The CDR3 is made up of 16 amino acids. The chain's CDR3 is CAISLGQGYGTDTQYF. The DNA of the CDR3 is TGTGCCATCTCATTGGGGCAGGGGTACGGCACAGATACGCAGTATTTT.